This T cell receptor (beta chain) is drawn from a study of PD-1 blockade in classical Hodgkin lymphoma. Findings and caveats of the study: In newly diagnosed patients, baseline TCR diversity was reportedly below that of healthy donors. Baseline diversity was lower in partial responders and progressors than complete responders. Only CD4+ TCR diversity, not CD8+, had risen significantly by C4D1.

The V end lost 6 bases, the J end lost 0 bases, and 8 bases lay between the germline ends. The CDR3 totals 13 residues. The germline gives CDR1 SGHRS, CDR2 YFSETQ. As for this clone: The antigen is undetermined.

After autologous stem cell transplantation all patients relapsed, and prior brentuximab vedotin exposure differed between cohorts. Reported best responses ranged across complete response, partial response or progressive disease. Clones were read by immunoSEQ multiplex PCR, and TCRdb kept only the in-frame ones, dropping some. The table has tens of thousands of clones, roughly nine tenths seen once. The sequenced sample was peripheral blood mononuclear cells (PBMCs), obtained at baseline. The receptor was derived from a human donor with classical Hodgkin lymphoma. The rearrangement links TRBV5-1 to TRBJ2-3; D unresolved. The CDR3 coding sequence is TGCGCCAGCAAGGACGTTAGCACAGATACGCAGTATTTT. The encoded protein is CASKDVSTDTQYF.